A single sample gave rise to the 22 T cell receptor beta chains below, sequenced in a study of T-cell memory formation after mild COVID-19. Using its own MiXCR run on the 5' RACE reads, TCRdb lists one record per CDR3 protein. This table has 350,000 to 550,000 distinct CDR3 sequences, 18% appearing once. The sequenced material came from PBMCs or a T cell subset sorted from them (not recorded which). These receptors were obtained from a young man who had mild COVID-19 (a few samples of this study predate the infection). Cell type and time point are not known.

The chain combines TRBV12-3 or TRBV12-4 with TRBJ1-2; D is undetermined. Trimming left V 6 bases short and J 6 bases short, with 20 bases between. This CDR3 has 15 residues. The CDR3 region has the DNA TGTGCCAGCAGGTCCTCACTTGGATTGGCTGATGGCTACACCTTC. This sequence encodes CASRSSLGLADGYTF.

The V and J genes are TRBV27 and TRBJ2-3, with D maybe TRBD2 (6 bases). V lost 6 bases, J lost 2 bases, and 21 bases lay in between. CDR1 MNHEY and CDR2 SMNVEV come from the germline V gene (reference sequence). The CDR3 consists of 17 residues. CDR3 sequence reads: CASSFAYSGLLTDTQYF. The CDR3 region has the DNA TGTGCCAGCAGCTTCGCTTACTCGGGACTCCTCACAGATACGCAGTATTTT.

The chain links TRBV23-1 to TRBJ1-1; D gene unclear. TRBV23-1 carries the ORF label, with uncertain function. With 1 base removed from V and 5 bases from J, the gap between germline ends came to 8 bases. This CDR3 comprises 13 residues. This CDR3 reads CASSQYGVTEAFF. The CDR3 bases are TGCGCCAGCAGTCAATATGGGGTTACTGAAGCTTTCTTT.

This clonotype was observed a few times. The chain recombines TRBV7-2 with TRBJ2-3; 7 bases agree with TRBD2. The CDR3 has 14 residues. V shed 7 bases and J 6 bases; nucleotides not matched to a gene: 10. Germline CDR1 is SGHTA and CDR2 is FQGNSA. The CDR3 region is CASTWKAGVDTQYF. The CDR3, as DNA: TGTGCCAGCACCTGGAAGGCGGGGGTCGATACGCAGTATTTT.

This clonotype was counted only a few times. V usage is TRBV7-9 and J usage is TRBJ2-3, with D possibly being TRBD1 (5 bases). The CDR3 length is 15 residues. The V and J ends lost 1 base and 2 bases respectively, with 10 bases between them. From germline, CDR1 is SEHNR and CDR2 FQNEAQ (reference sequence). The CDR3 DNA sequence: TGTGCCAGCAGCTTAGGGGGCGCGGTCACAGATACGCAGTATTTT. Amino acid sequence: CASSLGGAVTDTQYF. Drawing the rest from reference TRBV7-9 and TRBJ2-3, the complete variable domain is DTGVSQNPRHKITKRGQNVTFRCDPISEHNRLYWYRQTLGQGPEFLTYFQNEAQLEKSRLLSDRFSAERPKGSFSTLEIQRTEQGDSAMYLCASSLGGAVTDTQYFGPGTRLTVL.

The V and J genes are TRBV7-6 and TRBJ2-7; TRBD1 aligns across 7 bases. CDR3 length equals 15 residues. The V gene's germline CDR1 is SGHVS and CDR2 FNYEAQ. With 5 bases clipped from V and 2 bases from J, the junction kept 9 bases outside the gene matches. The CDR3: CASSPTRGQTYEQYF. The CDR3 DNA reads as TGTGCCAGCAGCCCCACTCGGGGACAGACCTACGAGCAGTACTTC.

This clonotype was observed a handful of times. The V call is TRBV15, the J call TRBJ1-2; maybe TRBD1 (5 bases). This CDR3 region has 17 residues. Trimming pared 1 base from V and 4 bases from J, leaving 19 bases between. CDR1 and CDR2 (germline): LNHNV, YYDKDF (reference sequence). The CDR3 DNA follows: TGTGCCACCAGCAGAGGCCCCTGGGACTCCGACCTCTATGGCTACACCTTC. Protein product: CATSRGPWDSDLYGYTF.

The table lists this clonotype with a few counts. The V gene is TRBV5-1, the J gene TRBJ2-1; no clear D gene. The CDR3 spans 15 residues. The germline CDR1 and CDR2 sequences are SGHRS and YFSETQ. V lost 0 bases, J lost 2 bases, and 9 bases lay in between. CDR3 sequence (DNA): TGCGCCAGCAGCTTGGCGGCTTTGACCTACAATGAGCAGTTCTTC. Translated: CASSLAALTYNEQFF.

This clonotype has only one observation. V gene TRBV3-1 combines with J gene TRBJ1-6; D not resolved. The ends were cut back, 8 bases at V and 4 bases at J, with 9 bases in the middle. Germline loops: CDR1 LGHDT, CDR2 YNNKEL (reference sequence). The length of the CDR3 is 13 residues. CDR3 loop: CASRNRYNSPLHF. CDR3 nucleotide sequence: TGTGCCAGCCGAAATCGGTATAATTCACCCCTCCACTTT.

This chain connects TRBV18 to TRBJ2-7; D is perhaps TRBD1 (5 bases). CDR1 and CDR2 (germline): KGHSH, LQKENI. The CDR3 totals 13 residues. Trimming cost V 6 bases and J 0 bases, with 9 bases left between them. The CDR3 nucleotides read TGTGCCAGCTCGGCTGACAGCTCCTACGAGCAGTACGTC. Protein sequence: CASSADSSYEQYV.

V is TRBV6-2 or TRBV6-3 and J is TRBJ2-7, with TRBD1 matching 7 bases. The germline CDR1 and CDR2 sequences are MNHEY and SVGEGT. V lost 6 bases to trimming and J lost 5 bases; unmatched junction nucleotides: 7. The CDR3 sequence is 13 residues long. CDR3 coding DNA: TGTGCCAGCAGCTGGACAGGTCTAAACGAGCAGTACGTC. It yields the protein CASSWTGLNEQYV.

This clonotype has just a few counts. The chain carries TRBV7-6 and TRBJ2-3, with 8 nucleotides matching TRBD1. J lost 0 bases, V lost 5 bases, and 7 bases had no gene match. This CDR3 spans 16 amino acids. Per germline, CDR1 SGHVS and CDR2 FNYEAQ. The CDR3 bases are TGTGCCAGCAGCCCGTACACAGGGGGGAGCACAGATACGCAGTATTTT. Translating it yields CASSPYTGGSTDTQYF.

This clonotype was seen a handful of times. The chain links TRBV7-2 to TRBJ2-1, with TRBD2 as a possible D gene (6 bases). There are 12 residues in the CDR3. Germline V lookup: CDR1 SGHTA, CDR2 FQGNSA. The germline V and J ends were trimmed by 5 bases and 9 bases, with 11 bases remaining between them. The CDR3 region has the DNA TGTGCCAGCAGCCTCCCCGGGGGTGAGCAGTTCTTC. It specifies CASSLPGGEQFF.

This clonotype was detected a few times. CDR3 sequence reads: CAWSVRGSYEQYF. The CDR3 region has the DNA TGTGCCTGGAGTGTGAGAGGGTCCTACGAGCAGTACTTC. The chain is built from TRBV30 and TRBJ2-7; perhaps TRBD2 as D (5 bases). The CDR3 contains 13 residues. The germline V gene has CDR1 GTSNPN and CDR2 SVGIG (reference sequence). V was cut by 0 bases and J by 1 base, with 7 bases left in between.

The chain links TRBV6-2 or TRBV6-3 to TRBJ2-6; D ambiguous. V was cut by 0 bases and J by 17 bases, with 8 bases left in between. Looked up from germline, CDR1 is MNHEY and CDR2 is SVGEGT. This CDR3 is 11 amino acids long. The CDR3 here is CASSYSGPVTF. CDR3 nucleotide sequence: TGTGCCAGCAGTTACTCCGGCCCCGTGACTTTC.

The chain combines TRBV29-1 with TRBJ2-2; TRBD2 agrees at 8 bases. Unmatched junction bases numbered 8, after V lost 6 bases and J lost 5 bases. CDR1 and CDR2 (germline): SQVTM, ANQGSEA. This CDR3 contains 14 residues. The chain's CDR3 is CSVPSGGTTGELFF. The DNA of the CDR3 is TGCAGCGTCCCCAGCGGGGGAACTACCGGGGAGCTGTTTTTT.

The chain joins TRBV7-2 to TRBJ2-1; D unclear. The CDR3 spans 13 residues. Germline V gene data show CDR1 as SGHTA and CDR2 as FQGNSA. V was clipped by 5 bases and J by 0 bases, with 5 bases between them. The DNA of the CDR3 is TGTGCCAGCAGCGCGCCCTCCTACAATGAGCAGTTCTTC. Translating gives CASSAPSYNEQFF. Filled out from reference TRBV7-2 and TRBJ2-1, the complete variable domain reads GAGVSQSPSNKVTEKGKDVELRCDPISGHTALYWYRQSLGQGLEFLIYFQGNSAPDKSGLPSDRFSAERTGGSVSTLTIQRTQQEDSAVYLCASSAPSYNEQFFGPGTRLTVL.

This chain links TRBV4-3 with TRBJ2-5, with D maybe TRBD2 (6 bases). CDR1 LGHNA and CDR2 YSLEER come from the germline V gene. The CDR3 is made up of 18 amino acids. V was pared by 1 base and J by 2 bases, with 20 bases between. For the CDR3, the DNA is TGCGCCAGCAGCCAAGGATCTGGCCGCCCGGGGGTTCAAGAGACCCAGTACTTC. This translates into CASSQGSGRPGVQETQYF.

This clonotype was recorded a few times. The V call is TRBV29-1, the J call TRBJ2-3; 10 positions match TRBD2. V shed 7 bases, J shed 6 bases, and the junction held 13 bases outside the gene matches. The CDR3 is 15 residues long. Germline V gene lookup returns CDR1 SQVTM and CDR2 ANQGSEA. CDR3 sequence: CSARMSAGGPDTQYF. Here the CDR3 DNA reads TGCAGCGCCAGAATGTCAGCGGGGGGGCCGGATACGCAGTATTTT.

This clonotype was recorded a few times. The rearrangement uses TRBV4-3 and TRBJ2-2; D could derive from TRBD1 or TRBD2 (5 bases each). Germline V gene sequence: CDR1 LGHNA, CDR2 YSLEER. The CDR3 length is 15 residues. Trimming left V 4 bases short and J 5 bases short, with 14 bases between. CDR3 protein: CASSPGAALTGELFF. The CDR3 nucleotides read TGCGCCAGCAGCCCCGGGGCAGCACTAACCGGGGAGCTGTTTTTT.

V usage is TRBV4-2 and J usage is TRBJ1-2; weak D call: TRBD1 (5 bases). Germline V gene data show CDR1 as LGHNA and CDR2 as YNFKEQ. The CDR3 totals 16 residues. V was shortened by 0 bases and J by 3 bases, with 14 bases between the two germline ends. The CDR3, as DNA: TGTGCCAGCAGCCAAGAAGGGGCAGGGAAATACTATGGCTACACCTTC. Encoded protein: CASSQEGAGKYYGYTF.

In its sample, this clonotype was seen many times. This chain joins TRBV5-1 and TRBJ1-1; D gene unclear. CDR1 is SGHRS, CDR2 YFSETQ, per germline. V was cut by 0 bases and J by 1 base, with 10 bases left in between. The CDR3 sequence is 15 residues long. Here the CDR3 DNA reads TGCGCCAGCAGCTTGGGAATCGGAGGGAACACTGAAGCTTTCTTT. This translates into CASSLGIGGNTEAFF.